This T cell receptor beta chain was sequenced in a study of T cell responses to AZD1222 COVID-19 vaccine. Study observations and caveats: The sample set comprised mostly white British donors with more females, and clonal diversity was possibly underestimated. Regions 160-218 and 743-854 dominated among vaccine-associated CD4 TCRs spanning spike.

TCRdb keeps only in-frame clones here, not all; method: immunoSEQ multiplex PCR. Here the sample spans approximately 130,000 clones, 80% to 90% being singletons. Turning to this clone: Its antigen remains unknown.

CDR1 and CDR2 (germline): LGHNA, YSLEER. Trimming removed 1 base at V and 2 bases at J, with 10 bases between. The CDR3 is 15 residues long. The receptor comes from an adult who received the AZD1222 COVID-19 vaccine. The sequencing here drew on peripheral blood, taken 28 days after the second AZD1222 dose. The chain is built from TRBV4-3 and TRBJ2-3; possible D gene TRBD2, 6 bases. This chain's CDR3 is CASSQGGVSTDTQYF. CDR3 bases: TGCGCCAGCAGCCAAGGGGGGGTCTCCACAGATACGCAGTATTTT.